This TCR beta chain is from a study of blood T cell repertoires in COVID-19. Study-level background: From T cells, B-cell-depleted T cells, or PBMCs came the material, which was cDNA or gDNA.

V lost 3 bases and J lost 0; bases outside the gene matches: 10. The germline V gene has CDR1 SGHDN and CDR2 FVKESK. The CDR3 is 19 residues long. As handled by the study authors: Reference gene primer amplification yielded estimated nucleated cell counts. Assay: immunoSEQ multiplex PCR; the TCRdb copy retains only in-frame clones and omits some. That table supplies the V and J calls and clone size; D and trimming were determined from the DNA. The sample contains more than 250,000 clones, 70% to 90% of which appear only once. Symptom resolution, clearance, or two negative PCRs marked the recovered donors of Cohort 3.

The chain couples TRBV14 to TRBJ2-6; 8 bases agree with TRBD1. Sequencing input: PBMCs or T cells enriched from blood (not recorded which). This receptor was taken from a woman under 30 who had recovered from COVID-19. This chain's CDR3 is CASSHGRQGHTSGANVLTF. CDR3 bases: TGTGCCAGCAGCCATGGTAGACAGGGGCACACCTCTGGGGCCAACGTCCTGACTTTC.